The next 11 T cell receptor beta chains were all read from a single sample in a study of identical twins (dated by TCRdb to about 2016). Receptors were amplified or captured by 5' RACE. Sequencing relied on an Illumina HiSeq 2000. The raw public data were reprocessed by TCRdb itself: fastp quality trimming at Q25, MiXCR clonotype calling, in-frame beta chains only. Merged by CDR3 protein, the rows form single entries marked with the most common genes and DNA. The sample table holds about 220,000 distinct CDR3 sequences, of which around 8% were seen once. About 2% of the sample belongs to the ten largest clones. The same sample was also studied in work on yellow fever vaccine responses in identical twins.

The sample consisted of memory (CD45RO+) T cells sorted from blood. This sample's cell subset or site label indicates: CD45RO+ enriched T cells. All receptors come from a woman aged 18 to 35 in good health.

This clonotype was counted only a few times. The CDR3 DNA reads TGCAGTGCTAGAGTCGGAACAGGGTTTAATTCACCCCTCCACTTT. Its protein product is CSARVGTGFNSPLHF. The V and J genes are TRBV20-1 and TRBJ1-6; the D gene is possibly TRBD1 (6 bases). The germline V and J ends were trimmed by 1 base and 6 bases, with 13 bases remaining between them. CDR3 length equals 15 residues. Germline-derived CDR1 and CDR2 are DFQATT and SNEGSKA (reference sequence).

In its sample, this clonotype was seen a few times. Since a much larger clone is just one base distant, this may be a read error. The rearrangement joins TRBV6-5 to TRBJ2-7, with D perhaps matching TRBD1 (6 bases). Trimming left V 2 bases short and J 2 bases short, with 10 bases between. The germline V gene encodes CDR1 MNHEY and CDR2 SVGAGI. The CDR3 consists of 14 residues. The DNA for the CDR3 is TGTGCCAGCAGTTACGGGACACGGACCTACGAGCAGTACTTC. Protein sequence: CASSYGTRTYEQYF.

This clonotype was found many times. The V call is TRBV5-1, the J call TRBJ2-3; weak D call: TRBD1 (6 bases). Trimming cost V 4 bases and J 0 bases, with 12 bases left between them. The CDR3 contains 15 residues. Germline V gives CDR1 SGHRS, CDR2 YFSETQ. CDR3 residues: CASSDYDRSTDTQYF. DNA for the CDR3: TGCGCCAGCAGCGATTATGACAGGAGCACAGATACGCAGTATTTT.

This clonotype has at least ten counts. The V gene is TRBV20-1, the J gene TRBJ2-1, with 7 bases fitting TRBD2. The germline gives CDR1 DFQATT, CDR2 SNEGSKA (reference sequence). There are 13 residues in the CDR3. V trimming: 5 bases; J trimming: 7 bases; junction bases outside the gene matches: 8. The CDR3 DNA reads TGCAGTGCTCCACCCGGGGGGTTGAATGAGCAGTTCTTC. It translates to CSAPPGGLNEQFF.

This clonotype has just a few counts. The V call is TRBV7-2, the J call TRBJ2-3; TRBD2 matches 8 bases. There are 14 residues in the CDR3. Losses at the gene ends were 9 bases for V and 3 bases for J; bases not matched to a gene: 8. Germline V gives CDR1 SGHTA, CDR2 FQGNSA. The CDR3 region is CASRSSGGTDTQYF. Here the CDR3 DNA reads TGTGCCAGTAGATCCTCGGGGGGGACAGATACGCAGTATTTT.

The chain recombines TRBV18 with TRBJ1-3; a possible D gene is TRBD1 (5 bases). This CDR3 contains 17 residues. Germline CDR1 is KGHSH and CDR2 is LQKENI. V dropped 4 bases and J dropped 0 bases, with 16 bases sitting between them. The chain's CDR3 is CASSQPGEATSGNTIYF. The CDR3 bases are TGTGCCAGCTCACAGCCGGGGGAGGCTACCTCTGGAAACACCATATATTTT. Full variable domain (remainder filled in from reference TRBV18 and TRBJ1-3): NAGVMQNPRHLVRRRGQEARLRCSPMKGHSHVYWYRQLPEEGLKFMVYLQKENIIDESGMPKERFSAEFPKEGPSILRIQQVVRGDSAAYFCASSQPGEATSGNTIYFGEGSWLTVV.

This clonotype occurred many times. J is TRBJ2-7 and V is TRBV13, with TRBD2 matching 8 bases. The CDR3 runs to 15 residues. In germline, CDR1 is PRHDT, CDR2 FYEKMQ (reference sequence). J gave up 7 bases and V 5 bases, and 13 bases lay outside the gene matches. CDR3 sequence: CASSPRGAPLMEQYF. CDR3 nucleotides: TGTGCCAGCAGCCCGCGGGGGGCCCCTCTAATGGAGCAGTACTTC.

Points on this clonotype: Given a much more abundant clone one base away, this may be a read error. The genes are TRBV6-5 and TRBJ1-6, with 8 bases lining up with TRBD1. The V gene's germline CDR1 is MNHEY and CDR2 SVGAGI. The CDR3 has 15 amino acids. The CDR3 DNA follows: TGTGCCAGAAGTTACCGGGGACAGGAGAATTCACCCCTCCACTTT. Residues: CARSYRGQENSPLHF.

This sequence joins TRBV15 and TRBJ2-7; no reliable D call. This CDR3 has 13 amino acids. Germline CDR1 is LNHNV and CDR2 is YYDKDF (reference sequence). Trimming removed 4 bases at V and 0 bases at J, with 7 bases between. CDR3: CATSTESSYEQYF. CDR3 bases: TGTGCCACCAGCACCGAGAGCTCCTACGAGCAGTACTTC.

This clonotype was seen a few times. The V and J genes are TRBV7-3 and TRBJ2-2; D tentatively fits TRBD1 or TRBD2 (5 bases each). The CDR3 is made up of 18 amino acids. V lost 5 bases and J lost 4, with 23 bases in between. Germline CDR1 SGHTA, CDR2 FQGTGA. This CDR3 is CASSPQAGWGSGTGELFF. DNA for the CDR3: TGTGCCAGCAGCCCCCAGGCCGGGTGGGGGTCTGGCACCGGGGAGCTGTTTTTT.

At least ten counts were recorded for this clonotype. V usage is TRBV7-2 and J usage is TRBJ1-5; D call uncertain. Germline V gene data show CDR1 as SGHTA and CDR2 as FQGNSA. The CDR3 runs to 11 residues. The V gene lost 1 base and the J gene lost 9 bases, with 4 bases spanning the gap. In DNA, the CDR3 is TGTGCCAGCAGCTTAGGGGGGCCCCAGCATTTT. Translated: CASSLGGPQHF.